This TCR beta chain was identified during a study of human T cells and chemical hapten exposure. General study points: In the PT1 data, expanded TCR counts showed a positive correlation with patch test score.

One entry per CDR3 protein, called by TCRdb with MiXCR from the RACE reads. This sample yields about 360,000 distinct CDR3 sequences, of which more than 4.5% are seen a single time; about 2.1% belongs to the top ten. Time point here: patch test 1, 2 weeks after DPC sensitization. Described treatment: therapeutic diphenylcyclopropenone sensitization with weekly scalp DPC. Ahead of applying each patch test, blood was sampled. This clonotype was recorded at least ten times. The antigen is not known. V was pared by 6 bases and J by 2 bases, with 24 bases between. CDR1 and CDR2 (germline): MNHNS, SASEGT. The CDR3 contains 18 residues.

The sequenced sample was whole blood, obtained in connection with sensitization to the hapten diphenylcyclopropenone (DPC). This sequence joins TRBV6-1 and TRBJ2-3; D may be TRBD2 (6 bases). The TCR was taken from a woman aged 45-59 years with alopecia areata. Some clones in this sample may be carry-over from other donors' samples. CDR3 amino acids: CASSGTSLFPGTTDTQYF. The CDR3 DNA is TGTGCCAGCAGCGGGACTTCCTTATTCCCTGGAACCACAGATACGCAGTATTTT.